This passage covers 20 T cell receptor beta chains from one sample sequenced in a study of identical twins. TCRdb re-analysed the 5' RACE reads in MiXCR, keeping a single row per CDR3 protein. The sample shows 1.5 million or so distinct CDR3 sequences, roughly 35% of them seen only once. Material: cord blood. Every receptor here comes from a newborn girl in good health.

This chain joins TRBV14 and TRBJ2-7; D is ambiguous. The V end was cut by 2 bases, the J end by 3 bases, with 14 bases between. The CDR3 contains 15 residues. Germline V lookup: CDR1 SGHDN, CDR2 FVKESK. Here the CDR3 DNA reads TGTGCCAGCAGCCAAAGTCCCCCCACGGGCTACGAGCAGTACTTC. Residues: CASSQSPPTGYEQYF.

Concerning this clonotype: A much more abundant neighbour one base away suggests this may be a read error. The V call is TRBV6-2 or TRBV6-3, the J call TRBJ2-5; the D is unclear. This CDR3 contains 11 residues. CDR1 is MNHEY, CDR2 SVGEGT, per germline. V was trimmed by 7 bases and J by 2 bases, leaving 5 bases between them. CDR3 loop: CASTHQETQYF. CDR3 nucleotide sequence: TGTGCCAGCACCCATCAAGAGACCCAGTACTTC.

This chain joins TRBV27 and TRBJ1-2; 8 bases fit TRBD1. Germline trimming cut 2 bases from V and 6 bases from J; bases unmatched to any gene: 2. The CDR3 sequence is 13 residues long. CDR1 is MNHEY and CDR2 is SMNVEV in the germline V gene (reference sequence). The DNA for the CDR3 is TGTGCCAGCAGTTTACAGGGGGCGAATGGCTACACCTTC. Translation: CASSLQGANGYTF.

This clonotype was seen a few times. The V call is TRBV7-2, the J call TRBJ2-7; 7 bases agree with TRBD2. The V and J ends lost 6 bases and 4 bases, in that order; junction bases with no gene match: 9. Germline V gene data show CDR1 as SGHTA and CDR2 as FQGNSA. This CDR3 is 14 amino acids long. CDR3 sequence reads: CASSLNGGTYEQYF. CDR3 coding DNA: TGTGCCAGCAGTTTAAACGGGGGGACGTACGAGCAGTACTTC. The full variable domain, its missing parts supplied by reference TRBV7-2 and TRBJ2-7, is GAGVSQSPSNKVTEKGKDVELRCDPISGHTALYWYRQSLGQGLEFLIYFQGNSAPDKSGLPSDRFSAERTGGSVSTLTIQRTQQEDSAVYLCASSLNGGTYEQYFGPGTRLTVT.

CDR3: CASSSQREQYF. The CDR3 DNA follows: TGTGCCAGCAGCTCCCAGAGGGAGCAGTACTTC. The V and J genes are TRBV21-1 and TRBJ2-5; TRBD2 is taken as the D call from the table, unchecked against the DNA. TRBV21-1 represents a pseudogene. This CDR3 spans 11 amino acids.

This clonotype occurred once. V gene TRBV20-1 combines with J gene TRBJ2-3, with D maybe TRBD2 (7 bases). The germline V gene has CDR1 DFQATT and CDR2 SNEGSKA (reference sequence). The CDR3 runs to 17 residues. The germline V and J ends were trimmed by 3 bases and 0 bases, with 19 bases remaining between them. The CDR3 DNA is TGCAGTGCTAGGGGGGCGGGAGTTGAGGGAAGCACAGATACGCAGTATTTT. This codes for CSARGAGVEGSTDTQYF.

This chain uses TRBV20-1 with TRBJ1-6, with D unclear. The CDR3 contains 15 residues. V shed 5 bases and J shed 5 bases, with 16 bases lying between them. CDR1 DFQATT and CDR2 SNEGSKA come from the germline V gene (reference sequence). CDR3 DNA: TGCAGTGCTCCCTTCTCCGGGCTTGATAATTCACCCCTCCACTTT. This codes for CSAPFSGLDNSPLHF.

This clonotype was picked up a small number of times. The chain joins TRBV15 to TRBJ2-5, with 7 positions matching TRBD2. Germline lookup yields CDR1 LNHNV and CDR2 YYDKDF (reference sequence). Germline trimming cut 6 bases from V and 2 bases from J; bases unmatched to any gene: 6. The CDR3 is 14 amino acids. CDR3 region: CATSLGRQQETQYF. The CDR3 nucleotides read TGTGCCACCAGTCTCGGGAGGCAGCAAGAGACCCAGTACTTC. The full variable domain, with the rest looked up from reference TRBV15 and TRBJ2-5, is DAMVIQNPRYQVTQFGKPVTLSCSQTLNHNVMYWYQQKSSQAPKLLFHYYDKDFNNEADTPDNFQSRRPNTSFCFLDIRSPGLGDTAMYLCATSLGRQQETQYFGPGTRLLVL.

This clonotype showed up just a few times. The chain recombines TRBV6-2 or TRBV6-3 with TRBJ2-7; no clear D gene. The CDR3 has 15 amino acids. Trimming left V 6 bases short and J 0 bases short, with 15 bases between. Germline CDR1 is MNHEY and CDR2 is SVGEGT. The CDR3, as DNA: TGTGCCAGCAGGCCGCACGGGTCAACCTCCTACGAGCAGTACTTC. This gives the protein CASRPHGSTSYEQYF.

The V gene is TRBV10-3, the J gene TRBJ2-3; perhaps TRBD1 as D (5 bases). Germline V gene data show CDR1 as ENHRY and CDR2 as SYGVKD. Trimming pared 2 bases from V and 1 base from J, leaving 10 bases between. The CDR3 covers 15 residues. The CDR3 DNA sequence: TGTGCCATCAGTGAGGAGAGCAGGGGCACAGATACGCAGTATTTT. This translates into CAISEESRGTDTQYF.

CDR3 in amino acids: CASSRPLGAEQYF. CDR3 DNA sequence: TGTGCCAGCAGCCGACCCCTTGGTGCCGAGCAGTACTTC. The chain carries TRBV28 and TRBJ2-7; D is unresolved. The V gene lost 6 bases and the J gene lost 6 bases, with 15 bases spanning the gap. CDR1 and CDR2 from the germline V gene are MDHEN and SYDVKM. The CDR3 sequence is 13 residues long. The full variable domain, rest sourced from reference TRBV28 and TRBJ2-7, is DVKVTQSSRYLVKRTGEKVFLECVQDMDHENMFWYRQDPGLGLRLIYFSYDVKMKEKGDIPEGYSVSREKKERFSLILESASTNQTSMYLCASSRPLGAEQYFGPGTRLTVT.

This clonotype appeared once. The chain joins TRBV7-9 to TRBJ2-1; D is possibly TRBD2 (6 bases). The CDR3 is 17 amino acids. With 1 base removed from V and 3 bases from J, the gap between germline ends came to 16 bases. CDR1 SEHNR and CDR2 FQNEAQ come from the germline V gene (reference sequence). CDR3 in amino acids: CASSLGTRGGYYNEQFF. CDR3 coding DNA: TGTGCCAGCAGCTTAGGTACCCGCGGAGGGTACTACAATGAGCAGTTCTTC.

This chain uses TRBV6-5 with TRBJ1-1, with D perhaps TRBD1 (6 bases). V dropped 0 bases and J dropped 0 bases, with 8 bases sitting between them. The CDR3 totals 15 residues. Germline V gene lookup returns CDR1 MNHEY and CDR2 SVGAGI. CDR3 amino acids: CASSYSGGMNTEAFF. CDR3 coding DNA: TGTGCCAGCAGTTACTCTGGGGGCATGAACACTGAAGCTTTCTTT.

This clonotype was observed a few times. A read error may be the cause here, since a much bigger clone is one base away. The chain couples TRBV5-1 to TRBJ2-1; D is possibly TRBD2 (5 bases). The better agreement between TRBJ2-7 and the DNA end casts doubt on the J call. In germline, CDR1 is SGHRS, CDR2 YFSETQ. This CDR3 region has 15 residues. CDR3 sequence: CASSLGSSSYNEQYF. The CDR3 DNA reads TGCGCCAGCAGCTTGGGGTCTAGCTCCTACAATGAGCAGTACTTC.

The CDR3 coding sequence is TGTGCCAGCAGTTCTGTCCCGGGACATAATGAAAAACTGTTTTTT. Translating gives CASSSVPGHNEKLFF. The chain employs TRBV6-6 and TRBJ1-4; D may be TRBD1 (6 bases). Germline-derived CDR1 and CDR2 are MNHNY and SVGAGI (reference sequence). The V end lost 4 bases, the J end lost 4 bases, and 13 bases lay between the germline ends. The CDR3 length is 15 residues.

This rearrangement joins TRBV29-1 to TRBJ1-1, with D tentatively TRBD1 (5 bases). Trimming stripped 8 bases from V and 0 bases from J, with 13 bases between. Per the germline V gene, CDR1 is SQVTM and CDR2 is ANQGSEA. The CDR3 runs to 13 residues. The CDR3 DNA reads as TGCAGCTCCAGGAAGGGGTTGAACACTGAAGCTTTCTTT. Amino acids: CSSRKGLNTEAFF.

The sample holds a few counts of this clonotype. The genes are TRBV5-1 and TRBJ2-3, with 10 bases identical to TRBD2. This CDR3 has 16 amino acids. The germline V gene has CDR1 SGHRS and CDR2 YFSETQ. After removal of 3 bases from V and 0 bases from J, the junction contained 4 bases not matched to a gene. CDR3 sequence reads: CASSWLAGVSTDTQYF. CDR3 in DNA: TGCGCCAGCAGCTGGCTAGCGGGAGTCAGCACAGATACGCAGTATTTT. Together with reference TRBV5-1 and TRBJ2-3, the CDR3 gives the full variable domain: KAGVTQTPRYLIKTRGQQVTLSCSPISGHRSVSWYQQTPGQGLQFLFEYFSETQRNKGNFPGRFSGRQFSNSRSEMNVSTLELGDSALYLCASSWLAGVSTDTQYFGPGTRLTVL.

As for this clonotype: One junction end disagrees with the germline gene, perhaps due to a read error. The chain carries TRBV20-1 and TRBJ2-7, with D possibly matching TRBD2 (5 bases). Germline values: CDR1 DFQATT, CDR2 SNEGSKA (reference sequence). This CDR3 contains 15 residues. The CDR3 loop reads CSASTPREGAYERYF. The CDR3 DNA reads as TGCAGTGCTAGCACCCCTAGAGAGGGAGCGTACGAGCGGTACTTC.

This clonotype was recorded at least ten times. One junction end disagrees with the germline gene, perhaps due to a read error. The CDR3 DNA follows: TGCGCCAGCAGCTTGGTTTTCTCCTACGAGCAGTACTTC. This gives the protein CASSLVFSYEQYF. This chain links TRBV7-2 with TRBJ2-7; D unclear. The germline V gene has CDR1 SGHTA and CDR2 FQGNSA. There are 13 residues in the CDR3.

This clonotype was counted between two and nine times. This chain joins TRBV25-1 and TRBJ2-7; 8 nucleotides agree with TRBD2. V was pared by 5 bases and J by 1 base, with 10 bases of the junction left unmatched. This CDR3 is built from 16 residues. CDR1 is MGHDK, CDR2 SYGVNS, per germline. CDR3 DNA: TGTGCCAGCAGTCAAGTGCGGCTAGCGGGTTCCTACGAGCAGTACTTC. Protein: CASSQVRLAGSYEQYF.